The TCR beta chain under discussion was sequenced for a study of cytomegalovirus exposure and HLA in healthy donors (dated by TCRdb to the late 2010s). Context from the whole study: According to a later analysis, the roughly 130 validation repertoires were produced on the same platform as the 666 repertoires of the first cohort. The study aimed to test whether signatures of past pathogen exposure could be identified by cataloging public T cell receptors. Along with the approximately 600-subject first cohort, a separate validation cohort of 120 different subjects was used. To predict cytomegalovirus infection status, the study combined high-throughput TCR immunosequencing, statistical association of individual TCRs with disease status, and machine learning. Overall study results and their limits: Most TCR sequences were seen in very few donors, while some public TCRs were found in many individuals. A later analysis found that TCRs clustered in the first cohort also tended to co-occur in the 120 validation repertoires, with 90% to 95% of cluster scores above 0. All 110 or so repertoires were used to score co-occurrence in the validation cohort in a later analysis, because that analysis had no HLA typing for the cohort. A total of around 150 TCR beta chains were listed by the study as associated with cytomegalovirus. In vitro tests confirmed that a few of the cytomegalovirus-associated TCR beta chains recognize cytomegalovirus antigens. According to the authors, the approach could potentially be generalized to other disease states and immunological phenotypes. Cytomegalovirus status was reported to be diagnosed by the classifier with high specificity and sensitivity in both the original and validation cohorts.

The receptor library was made with the immunoSEQ multiplex PCR assay. On the study's bioinformatics: To diagnose cytomegalovirus status from the catalog of TCR beta chain sequences, a statistical classification framework was built. TCRdb carries this immuneACCESS record with in-frame sequences only. Its versions omit some clonotypes, under half of them owing to an unresolved V gene in the studies checked, with the rest unexplained. The V and J calls and clone size were taken over from that table, and D and trimming were inferred from the DNA. For this sample there are 130,000 to 150,000 clones; approximately 93% appear just once. About 0.65% of the sample is held by the ten biggest clonotypes. The donors belonged to the validation cohort of around 130 subjects, which was separate from the approximately 700-subject first cohort. Comment on this clone: It lacks a known antigen. One base away there is no much larger clone; base qualities are not given.

Input material: PBMCs. This receptor was obtained from a man between 18 and 35 years old in good health and CMV-seronegative.

DNA sequence: TGCGCCAGCAGCTACGGGAATTCCTACGAGCAGTACTTC. Translated, this gives CASSYGNSYEQYF. The sequence joins TRBV5-1 to TRBJ2-7; matching of 5 bases hints at TRBD2 as the D gene. In the germline V gene, CDR1 corresponds to SGHRS and CDR2 to YFSETQ. The CDR3 starts with the cysteine, ends with the phenylalanine, and has 13 residues. Solely the CDR3 DNA is kept, with 39 bases framed from the first base. The junction shows trimming of 3 bases on V and 1 base on J, plus 8 bases between the germline ends. The full variable domain, with segments outside the CDR3 supplied by the reference TRBV5-1 and TRBJ2-7 proteins, appears as KAGVTQTPRYLIKTRGQQVTLSCSPISGHRSVSWYQQTPGQGLQFLFEYFSETQRNKGNFPGRFSGRQFSNSRSEMNVSTLELGDSALYLCASSYGNSYEQYFGPGTRLTVT.